The 29 T cell receptor beta chains listed next were all sequenced from one sample in a study of Graves' ophthalmopathy and Graves' hyperthyroidism. CDR3 regions of TCR beta were amplified from RNA transcripts. HTBI-primed RT-PCR formed the first round, and a multiplex PCR formed the second. TCRdb used MiXCR to reprocess the multiplex PCR reads, holding one entry per CDR3 protein. The sample records 600,000 to 950,000 distinct CDR3 sequences, 40% being singletons. Sequencing was done on a sample of peripheral blood. The receptors derive from an adult man with Graves' ophthalmopathy.

The gene calls are TRBV7-6 and TRBJ2-7; D call uncertain. The CDR3 length is 13 residues. Trimming shortened V by 4 bases and J by 3 bases, and 10 bases separated the two germline ends. Germline V gene data show CDR1 as SGHVS and CDR2 as FNYEAQ. The CDR3: CASSSGAVYEQYF. Here the CDR3 DNA reads TGTGCCAGCAGCTCCGGAGCCGTCTACGAGCAGTACTTC.

The rearrangement joins TRBV25-1 to TRBJ2-2; D might be TRBD2 (6 bases). The length of the CDR3 is 15 residues. Trimming stripped 6 bases from V and 3 bases from J, with 14 bases between. Germline CDR1 is MGHDK and CDR2 is SYGVNS. The DNA for the CDR3 is TGTGCCAGCAGCGGGGGAGAGATAGACACCGGGGAGCTGTTTTTT. Translating gives CASSGGEIDTGELFF.

The chain has TRBV15 and TRBJ1-1; no firm D call. Germline values: CDR1 LNHNV, CDR2 YYDKDF (reference sequence). This CDR3 is built from 15 residues. Trimming left V 11 bases short and J 6 bases short, with 25 bases between. CDR3: CAWSVRREDMPEAFF. DNA of the CDR3: TGTGCCTGGAGTGTACGTCGGGAGGATATGCCTGAAGCTTTCTTT. Drawing the rest from reference TRBV15 and TRBJ1-1, the complete variable domain is DAMVIQNPRYQVTQFGKPVTLSCSQTLNHNVMYWYQQKSSQAPKLLFHYYDKDFNNEADTPDNFQSRRPNTSFCFLDIRSPGLGDTAMYLCAWSVRREDMPEAFFGQGTRLTVV.

The CDR3 nucleotides read TGTGCCAGCAGCTTGGCGGCCGACACTGAAGCTTTCTTT. Translated, it gives CASSLAADTEAFF. The genes are TRBV5-6 and TRBJ1-1, with D uncertain. This CDR3 has 13 residues. The V end was cut by 0 bases, the J end by 3 bases, with 6 bases between. Germline loops: CDR1 SGHDT, CDR2 YYEEEE.

The CDR3 region is CASRTSTSFGEQYF. CDR3 DNA sequence: TGTGCCAGCAGGACATCGACTAGTTTCGGCGAGCAGTACTTC. J is TRBJ2-7 and V is TRBV25-1; TRBD2 might be the D (6 bases). Trimming took off 6 bases at V and 6 bases at J, with 18 bases between the two ends. Germline V CDR1 and CDR2: MGHDK, SYGVNS. The CDR3 is made up of 14 amino acids.

The gene calls are TRBV20-1 and TRBJ2-7, with 7 bases that match TRBD1. From germline, CDR1 is DFQATT and CDR2 SNEGSKA (reference sequence). The V and J ends lost 5 bases and 3 bases, in that order; junction bases with no gene match: 10. CDR3 length: 14 amino acids. The CDR3 DNA follows: TGCAGTGCTCCGTGGACAGGATTCTACTACGAGCAGTACTTC. Translation: CSAPWTGFYYEQYF.

This sequence joins TRBV2 and TRBJ1-6; D gene unclear. This CDR3 has 14 amino acids. CDR1 and CDR2 from the germline V gene are SNHLY and FYNNEI. The V end lost 3 bases, the J end lost 8 bases, and 11 bases lay between the germline ends. CDR3 sequence reads: CASSESVVYSPLHF. The CDR3 bases are TGTGCCAGCAGTGAGTCCGTTGTTTATTCACCCCTCCACTTT.

Concerning this clonotype itself: Just one base apart from a much larger clone, this may be a read error. This rearrangement joins TRBV10-3 to TRBJ2-6; possibly TRBD1 for D (5 bases). The CDR3 is 16 amino acids. CDR1 ENHRY and CDR2 SYGVKD come from the germline V gene. In nucleotides, the CDR3 is TGTGCCAGCAGTGGGCAATGGGGCTCTGAGGCCAACGTCCTGACTTTC. It is translated as CASSGQWGSEANVLTF.

The chain uses TRBV20-1 and TRBJ1-6; 7 bases match TRBD1. After removal of 3 bases from V and 4 bases from J, the junction contained 12 bases not matched to a gene. There are 17 residues in the CDR3. In germline, CDR1 is DFQATT, CDR2 SNEGSKA (reference sequence). CDR3 sequence: CSASYVRGRVYNSPLHF. The CDR3 DNA follows: TGCAGTGCTAGTTATGTTAGGGGGCGCGTGTATAATTCACCCCTCCACTTT.

The chain combines TRBV2 with TRBJ2-7, with TRBD1 matching 7 bases. With V trimmed by 7 bases and J by 3 bases, 9 bases remained unmatched. The CDR3 spans 14 residues. Germline CDR1 is SNHLY and CDR2 is FYNNEI. Written as DNA, the CDR3 is TGTGCCAGCATCCGGGACAGTGGGAGCTACGAGCAGTACTTC. Amino acids: CASIRDSGSYEQYF.

The table lists this clonotype with many counts. The V call is TRBV11-2, the J call TRBJ2-7, with 7 nucleotides matching TRBD1. This CDR3 has 15 amino acids. V shed 5 bases and J 2 bases; nucleotides not matched to a gene: 9. CDR1 and CDR2 (germline): SGHAT, FQNNGV. The CDR3 DNA follows: TGTGCCAGCAGCCCCCCGGGACAGTTAGCCTACGAGCAGTACTTC. Protein: CASSPPGQLAYEQYF.

The CDR3 loop reads CASSYGGRELSNEKLFF. The DNA for the CDR3 is TGTGCCAGCAGTTACGGGGGCAGGGAGCTGTCTAATGAAAAACTGTTTTTT. The J gene is TRBJ1-4, the V gene TRBV6-4; a weak D match, TRBD1 (6 bases). The CDR3 sequence is 17 residues long. V gave up 5 bases and J gave up 3 bases, with 19 bases separating them. The germline V gene has CDR1 MRHNA and CDR2 SNTAGT.

The chain joins TRBV11-2 to TRBJ2-7; a possible D gene is TRBD1 (5 bases). Germline CDR1 and CDR2: SGHAT and FQNNGV. V shed 5 bases and J shed 1 base, with 15 bases lying between them. The length of the CDR3 is 15 residues. In DNA form, the CDR3 reads TGTGCCAGCAGCGCAAGACTCCAGGGTTCCTACGAGCAGTACTTC. Translating gives CASSARLQGSYEQYF. Full variable domain (remainder filled in from reference TRBV11-2 and TRBJ2-7): EAGVAQSPRYKIIEKRQSVAFWCNPISGHATLYWYQQILGQGPKLLIQFQNNGVVDDSQLPKDRFSAERLKGVDSTLKIQPAKLEDSAVYLCASSARLQGSYEQYFGPGTRLTVT.

The CDR3 DNA follows: TGCAGTGCTAGAGCGGGAGGGTTCAACGAGCAGTACTTC. As protein: CSARAGGFNEQYF. V usage is TRBV20-1 and J usage is TRBJ2-7; 8 nucleotides align to TRBD2. Germline V gene sequence: CDR1 DFQATT, CDR2 SNEGSKA (reference sequence). There are 13 residues in the CDR3. J gave up 5 bases and V 1 base, and 4 bases lay outside the gene matches.

The chain is built from TRBV7-9 and TRBJ1-5; D possibly corresponds to TRBD1 (5 bases). The germline V gene encodes CDR1 SEHNR and CDR2 FQNEAQ (reference sequence). The CDR3 runs to 13 residues. Between the trimmed V and J ends, which lost 6 bases and 6 bases, there was a span of 12 bases. In DNA form, the CDR3 reads TGTGCCAGCAGGCCAGGGTTTTTTCAGCCCCAGCATTTT. Its translation is CASRPGFFQPQHF.

This clonotype was seen many times. The V gene is TRBV10-3, the J gene TRBJ2-6; TRBD1 agrees at 8 bases. Germline CDR1 is ENHRY and CDR2 is SYGVKD. V was pared by 10 bases and J by 0 bases, with 2 bases of the junction left unmatched. The CDR3 covers 14 residues. The CDR3 spells CASTGGSGANVLTF. The CDR3 DNA reads as TGTGCCAGTACAGGGGGCTCTGGGGCCAACGTCCTGACTTTC.

This clonotype was counted a few times. The gene calls are TRBV2 and TRBJ2-5; perhaps TRBD2 as D (6 bases). V was cut by 6 bases and J by 0 bases, with 14 bases left in between. This CDR3 is 15 amino acids long. Germline V lookup: CDR1 SNHLY, CDR2 FYNNEI. The CDR3: CASSAWWGDQETQYF. CDR3 coding DNA: TGTGCCAGCAGCGCTTGGTGGGGGGACCAAGAGACCCAGTACTTC.

The chain recombines TRBV25-1 with TRBJ1-1, with a tentative D call TRBD1 (5 bases). CDR3 length: 15 amino acids. Trimming left V 6 bases short and J 1 base short, with 15 bases between. The germline CDR1 and CDR2 sequences are MGHDK and SYGVNS. The DNA of the CDR3 is TGTGCCAGCAGCTTTTTAACTCAGGGGAACACTGAAGCTTTCTTT. The encoded protein is CASSFLTQGNTEAFF.

In its sample, this clonotype was seen many times. The genes are TRBV15 and TRBJ1-2; D ambiguous. V lost 0 bases and J 2 bases, leaving 7 bases between the germline ends. The CDR3 is 14 amino acids. Looked up from germline, CDR1 is LNHNV and CDR2 is YYDKDF (reference sequence). CDR3 nucleotides: TGTGCCACCAGCAGAGAAGCGGGGAACTATGGCTACACCTTC. Its protein is CATSREAGNYGYTF.

This clonotype was observed a few times. The chain employs TRBV19 and TRBJ1-2; TRBD1 agrees at 12 bases. J gave up 8 bases and V 3 bases, and 7 bases lay outside the gene matches. This CDR3 contains 15 residues. In germline, CDR1 is LNHDA, CDR2 SQIVND (reference sequence). Here the CDR3 DNA reads TGTGCCAGTAGTATGACGGGACAGGGGGCGAGGGGCTACACCTTC. Amino acids: CASSMTGQGARGYTF. The full variable domain, in which reference TRBV19 and TRBJ1-2 provide the parts outside the CDR3, is DGGITQSPKYLFRKEGQNVTLSCEQNLNHDAMYWYRQDPGQGLRLIYYSQIVNDFQKGDIAEGYSVSREKKESFPLTVTSAQKNPTAFYLCASSMTGQGARGYTFGSGTRLTVV.

The chain combines TRBV10-3 with TRBJ2-5; maybe TRBD1 (5 bases). V dropped 10 bases and J dropped 9 bases, with 27 bases sitting between them. The CDR3 is 15 residues long. The V gene's germline CDR1 is ENHRY and CDR2 SYGVKD. This CDR3 reads CASSRDPTGNQPQYF. DNA of the CDR3: TGTGCCAGCAGCCGAGATCCAACAGGAAATCAGCCCCAGTACTTC.

The J gene is TRBJ2-6, the V gene TRBV7-9, with D perhaps given as TRBD1 or TRBD2 (5 bases each). The length of the CDR3 is 18 residues. Trimming pared 3 bases from V and 0 bases from J, leaving 15 bases between. Germline V gives CDR1 SEHNR, CDR2 FQNEAQ (reference sequence). The CDR3 loop reads CASSFLEGFLSGANVLTF. CDR3 nucleotides: TGTGCCAGCAGCTTTCTCGAGGGGTTCCTCTCTGGGGCCAACGTCCTGACTTTC.

The CDR3 protein is CASSIRTGALNGELFF. CDR3 nucleotide sequence: TGTGCCAGTAGTATTCGGACAGGGGCACTAAACGGGGAGCTGTTTTTT. This chain joins TRBV19 and TRBJ2-2, with 9 bases matching TRBD1. The length of the CDR3 is 16 residues. Germline CDR1 is LNHDA and CDR2 is SQIVND (reference sequence). With V trimmed by 3 bases and J by 7 bases, 9 bases remained unmatched.

This clonotype was picked up a small number of times. V and J are TRBV7-8 and TRBJ1-5; D gene unclear. Germline loops: CDR1 SGHVS, CDR2 FQNEAQ. V gave up 4 bases and J gave up 9 bases, with 13 bases separating them. The CDR3 totals 13 residues. CDR3 region: CASSSHTDWPQHF. DNA of the CDR3: TGTGCCAGCAGCTCACACACGGATTGGCCCCAGCATTTT.

This clonotype was observed a handful of times. The chain uses TRBV9 and TRBJ2-7; D might be TRBD2 (5 bases). Germline V gene sequence: CDR1 SGDLS, CDR2 YYNGEE. The CDR3 extends over 15 amino acids. Trimming removed 4 bases at V and 3 bases at J, with 17 bases between. For the CDR3, the DNA is TGTGCCAGCAGCCCTCGTGGGGAGATCGTCTACGAGCAGTACTTC. Residues: CASSPRGEIVYEQYF.

The chain links TRBV2 to TRBJ1-1, with D unclear. CDR1 is SNHLY and CDR2 is FYNNEI in the germline V gene. The CDR3 spans 15 residues. V was pared by 5 bases and J by 0 bases, with 13 bases between. This CDR3 is CASSLSLPMNTEAFF. CDR3 DNA sequence: TGTGCCAGCAGTTTATCCCTTCCAATGAACACTGAAGCTTTCTTT.

At least ten counts were recorded for this clonotype. V is TRBV5-1 and J is TRBJ1-6; the D is unclear. CDR1 is SGHRS, CDR2 YFSETQ, per germline. This CDR3 contains 14 residues. The V end was cut by 2 bases, the J end by 7 bases, with 10 bases between. CDR3 DNA: TGCGCCAGCAGCTTTGGAGCGGCCAATTCACCCCTCCACTTT. It specifies CASSFGAANSPLHF.

The chain is built from TRBV10-3 and TRBJ2-2; 12 positions agree with TRBD2. CDR3 length: 14 amino acids. Looked up from germline, CDR1 is ENHRY and CDR2 is SYGVKD. The ends lost 6 bases at V and 6 bases at J; junction bases unmatched: 2. DNA for the CDR3: TGTGCCATCAGGCCTAGCGGGGGGGCCGGGGAGCTGTTTTTT. As protein: CAIRPSGGAGELFF.

This clonotype was counted only a few times. A much larger clone differs by one base, so this may be a read error. The V gene is TRBV10-3, the J gene TRBJ1-3; D uncertain. CDR1 and CDR2 from the germline V gene are ENHRY and SYGVKD. The length of the CDR3 is 14 residues. DNA of the CDR3: TGTGCCAGCAGTGACTGGGGCTCTGGAAACACCATATATTTT. This gives the protein CASSDWGSGNTIYF.